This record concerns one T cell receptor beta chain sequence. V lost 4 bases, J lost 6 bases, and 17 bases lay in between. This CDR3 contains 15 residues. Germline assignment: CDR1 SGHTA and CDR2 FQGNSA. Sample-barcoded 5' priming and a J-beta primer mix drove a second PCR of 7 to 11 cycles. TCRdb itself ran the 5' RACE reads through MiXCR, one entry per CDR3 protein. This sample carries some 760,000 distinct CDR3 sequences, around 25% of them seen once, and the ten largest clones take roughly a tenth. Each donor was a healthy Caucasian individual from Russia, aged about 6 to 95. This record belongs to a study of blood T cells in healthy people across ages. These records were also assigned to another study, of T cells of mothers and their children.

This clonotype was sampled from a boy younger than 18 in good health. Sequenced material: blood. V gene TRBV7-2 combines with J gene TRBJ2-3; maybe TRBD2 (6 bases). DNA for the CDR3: TGTGCCAGCAGCTCTAGCGCGAGGGCCCGCGATACGCAGTATTTT. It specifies CASSSSARARDTQYF.